The rows below give T cell receptor beta chains drawn from one sample of a study of graft-versus-host responses after intestinal transplantation. The repertoire was sequenced with immunoSEQ multiplex PCR; TCRdb's copy has only in-frame clones and lacks some. The sample has roughly 5,400 clones, roughly 30% seen once. The sample in question was alloreactive CD4+ T cells from a mixed lymphocyte reaction culture, obtained before transplantation. Every receptor here comes from a human patient who was an organ donor for intestinal transplantation. CDR3s include the opening cysteine and the closing phenylalanine or tryptophan. Each record gives: D gene, J gene, clone size, V gene, CDR3 protein, CDR3 DNA. D genes are given only for firm matches. Only part of the rows carry a size: once, few, many, or a class if the clone is expanded.

>TRBD1|TRBJ1-2|-|TRBV19
CASRASRTGGSYGYTF
TGTGCCAGTAGAGCTTCCCGGACAGGGGGCAGCTATGGCTACACCTTC
>-|TRBJ1-6|-|TRBV6-8
CASSWGFNSPLHF
TGTGCCAGCAGTTGGGGATTTAATTCACCCCTCCACTTT
>TRBD1|TRBJ2-2|few|TRBV18
CASSPRPGTGTGELFF
TGTGCCAGCTCACCAAGGCCTGGGACAGGCACCGGGGAGCTGTTTTTT
>TRBD1|TRBJ2-7|few|TRBV10-3
CAISRGTGPSYEQYF
TGTGCCATCTCTCGCGGGACAGGTCCTTCCTACGAGCAGTACTTC
>-|TRBJ1-4|few|TRBV7-2
CASSPESGAEKLFF
TGTGCCAGCAGCCCCGAGTCAGGGGCGGAAAAACTGTTTTTT
>TRBD2|TRBJ2-1|-|TRBV27
CASSFLAGGLNEQFF
TGTGCCAGCAGTTTTCTAGCGGGAGGTCTCAATGAGCAGTTCTTC
>TRBD2|TRBJ2-1|-|TRBV6-1
CASSGLAGGFSEQFF
TGTGCCAGCAGCGGACTAGCGGGAGGGTTCAGTGAGCAGTTCTTC
>-|TRBJ1-2|-|TRBV5-6
CASSLDLGNYGYTF
TGTGCCAGCAGCTTGGACCTGGGAAACTATGGCTACACCTTC
>-|TRBJ1-2|few|TRBV7-2
CASSLGVGVFGYTF
TGTGCCAGCAGCTTAGGCGTCGGGGTCTTTGGCTACACCTTC
>TRBD1|TRBJ2-7|-|TRBV6-5
CASSYTGGNYEQYF
TGTGCCAGCAGTTACACAGGGGGAAACTACGAGCAGTACTTC
>TRBD2|TRBJ2-3|-|TRBV7-2
CASSQGLAGFADTQYF
TGTGCCAGCAGCCAAGGTCTAGCGGGGTTTGCAGATACGCAGTATTTT
>TRBD1|TRBJ2-3|few|TRBV4-1
CASSQAGTGSTDTQYF
TGCGCCAGCAGCCAAGCCGGGACAGGGAGCACAGATACGCAGTATTTT
>-|TRBJ2-7|few|TRBV5-4
CASSRDNSYEQYF
TGTGCCAGCAGCCGGGACAACTCCTACGAGCAGTACTTC
>-|TRBJ1-2|once|TRBV5-5
CASSLEGNYGYTF
TGTGCCAGCAGCTTGGAGGGTAACTATGGCTACACCTTC
>-|TRBJ2-7|-|TRBV6-8
CASSQMSSYEQYF
TGTGCCAGCAGTCAGATGAGCTCCTACGAGCAGTACTTC
>-|TRBJ2-1|-|TRBV5-1
CASSSLGTYNEQFF
TGCGCCAGCAGCTCCCTCGGTACGTACAATGAGCAGTTCTTC
>-|TRBJ2-5|-|TRBV2
CASAKSRESGETQYF
TGTGCCAGCGCAAAGAGTCGGGAGTCGGGTGAGACCCAGTACTTC
>TRBD1|TRBJ1-4|-|TRBV7-2
CASSRQGASEKLFF
TGTGCCAGCAGCCGACAGGGGGCGAGTGAAAAACTGTTTTTT
>-|TRBJ1-2|few|TRBV5-1
CASSLVPGYGYTF
TGCGCCAGCAGCTTGGTTCCGGGCTATGGCTACACCTTC
>TRBD1|TRBJ1-2|few|TRBV7-9
CASSLTGGEDYGYTF
TGTGCCAGCAGCTTAACAGGGGGCGAAGACTATGGCTACACCTTC
>TRBD2|TRBJ2-7|-|TRBV28
CASSWTSSYEQYF
TGTGCCAGCAGTTGGACTAGCTCCTACGAGCAGTACTTC
>-|TRBJ2-2|medium-sized|TRBV5-4
CASSSYNTGELFF
TGTGCCAGCAGCTCCTATAACACCGGGGAGCTGTTTTTT
>TRBD2|TRBJ2-7|-|TRBV4-2
CASSQGGGAYEQYF
TGTGCCAGCAGCCAAGGCGGGGGGGCCTACGAGCAGTACTTC
>-|TRBJ2-2|medium-sized|TRBV5-1
CASSLNPGLNTGELFF
TGCGCCAGCAGCTTGAACCCGGGCCTGAACACCGGGGAGCTGTTTTTT
>-|TRBJ1-1|-|TRBV30
CAWRQRNTEAFF
TGTGCCTGGAGACAGAGGAACACTGAAGCTTTCTTT
>TRBD2|TRBJ2-7|few|TRBV5-1
CASRTRGGGHEQYF
TGCGCCAGCCGGACGCGGGGGGGCGGACACGAGCAGTACTTC
>-|TRBJ2-7|-|TRBV10-3
CASTVRVAYEQYF
TGTGCCAGCACCGTCCGGGTCGCCTACGAGCAGTACTTC
>-|TRBJ1-6|-|TRBV6-4
CASRSGTDNSPLHF
TGTGCCAGCAGGTCTGGGACGGATAATTCACCCCTCCACTTT
>TRBD2|TRBJ2-7|-|TRBV6-1
CASGTSGYEQYF
TGTGCCAGCGGGACTAGCGGCTACGAGCAGTACTTC
>-|TRBJ1-2|medium-sized|TRBV5-4
CASSPNYRDGYGYTF
TGTGCCAGCAGCCCCAATTACAGGGATGGCTATGGCTACACCTTC
>-|TRBJ1-5|medium-sized|TRBV6-4
CASSDRGNQPQHF
TGTGCCAGCAGTGACAGGGGCAATCAGCCCCAGCATTTT